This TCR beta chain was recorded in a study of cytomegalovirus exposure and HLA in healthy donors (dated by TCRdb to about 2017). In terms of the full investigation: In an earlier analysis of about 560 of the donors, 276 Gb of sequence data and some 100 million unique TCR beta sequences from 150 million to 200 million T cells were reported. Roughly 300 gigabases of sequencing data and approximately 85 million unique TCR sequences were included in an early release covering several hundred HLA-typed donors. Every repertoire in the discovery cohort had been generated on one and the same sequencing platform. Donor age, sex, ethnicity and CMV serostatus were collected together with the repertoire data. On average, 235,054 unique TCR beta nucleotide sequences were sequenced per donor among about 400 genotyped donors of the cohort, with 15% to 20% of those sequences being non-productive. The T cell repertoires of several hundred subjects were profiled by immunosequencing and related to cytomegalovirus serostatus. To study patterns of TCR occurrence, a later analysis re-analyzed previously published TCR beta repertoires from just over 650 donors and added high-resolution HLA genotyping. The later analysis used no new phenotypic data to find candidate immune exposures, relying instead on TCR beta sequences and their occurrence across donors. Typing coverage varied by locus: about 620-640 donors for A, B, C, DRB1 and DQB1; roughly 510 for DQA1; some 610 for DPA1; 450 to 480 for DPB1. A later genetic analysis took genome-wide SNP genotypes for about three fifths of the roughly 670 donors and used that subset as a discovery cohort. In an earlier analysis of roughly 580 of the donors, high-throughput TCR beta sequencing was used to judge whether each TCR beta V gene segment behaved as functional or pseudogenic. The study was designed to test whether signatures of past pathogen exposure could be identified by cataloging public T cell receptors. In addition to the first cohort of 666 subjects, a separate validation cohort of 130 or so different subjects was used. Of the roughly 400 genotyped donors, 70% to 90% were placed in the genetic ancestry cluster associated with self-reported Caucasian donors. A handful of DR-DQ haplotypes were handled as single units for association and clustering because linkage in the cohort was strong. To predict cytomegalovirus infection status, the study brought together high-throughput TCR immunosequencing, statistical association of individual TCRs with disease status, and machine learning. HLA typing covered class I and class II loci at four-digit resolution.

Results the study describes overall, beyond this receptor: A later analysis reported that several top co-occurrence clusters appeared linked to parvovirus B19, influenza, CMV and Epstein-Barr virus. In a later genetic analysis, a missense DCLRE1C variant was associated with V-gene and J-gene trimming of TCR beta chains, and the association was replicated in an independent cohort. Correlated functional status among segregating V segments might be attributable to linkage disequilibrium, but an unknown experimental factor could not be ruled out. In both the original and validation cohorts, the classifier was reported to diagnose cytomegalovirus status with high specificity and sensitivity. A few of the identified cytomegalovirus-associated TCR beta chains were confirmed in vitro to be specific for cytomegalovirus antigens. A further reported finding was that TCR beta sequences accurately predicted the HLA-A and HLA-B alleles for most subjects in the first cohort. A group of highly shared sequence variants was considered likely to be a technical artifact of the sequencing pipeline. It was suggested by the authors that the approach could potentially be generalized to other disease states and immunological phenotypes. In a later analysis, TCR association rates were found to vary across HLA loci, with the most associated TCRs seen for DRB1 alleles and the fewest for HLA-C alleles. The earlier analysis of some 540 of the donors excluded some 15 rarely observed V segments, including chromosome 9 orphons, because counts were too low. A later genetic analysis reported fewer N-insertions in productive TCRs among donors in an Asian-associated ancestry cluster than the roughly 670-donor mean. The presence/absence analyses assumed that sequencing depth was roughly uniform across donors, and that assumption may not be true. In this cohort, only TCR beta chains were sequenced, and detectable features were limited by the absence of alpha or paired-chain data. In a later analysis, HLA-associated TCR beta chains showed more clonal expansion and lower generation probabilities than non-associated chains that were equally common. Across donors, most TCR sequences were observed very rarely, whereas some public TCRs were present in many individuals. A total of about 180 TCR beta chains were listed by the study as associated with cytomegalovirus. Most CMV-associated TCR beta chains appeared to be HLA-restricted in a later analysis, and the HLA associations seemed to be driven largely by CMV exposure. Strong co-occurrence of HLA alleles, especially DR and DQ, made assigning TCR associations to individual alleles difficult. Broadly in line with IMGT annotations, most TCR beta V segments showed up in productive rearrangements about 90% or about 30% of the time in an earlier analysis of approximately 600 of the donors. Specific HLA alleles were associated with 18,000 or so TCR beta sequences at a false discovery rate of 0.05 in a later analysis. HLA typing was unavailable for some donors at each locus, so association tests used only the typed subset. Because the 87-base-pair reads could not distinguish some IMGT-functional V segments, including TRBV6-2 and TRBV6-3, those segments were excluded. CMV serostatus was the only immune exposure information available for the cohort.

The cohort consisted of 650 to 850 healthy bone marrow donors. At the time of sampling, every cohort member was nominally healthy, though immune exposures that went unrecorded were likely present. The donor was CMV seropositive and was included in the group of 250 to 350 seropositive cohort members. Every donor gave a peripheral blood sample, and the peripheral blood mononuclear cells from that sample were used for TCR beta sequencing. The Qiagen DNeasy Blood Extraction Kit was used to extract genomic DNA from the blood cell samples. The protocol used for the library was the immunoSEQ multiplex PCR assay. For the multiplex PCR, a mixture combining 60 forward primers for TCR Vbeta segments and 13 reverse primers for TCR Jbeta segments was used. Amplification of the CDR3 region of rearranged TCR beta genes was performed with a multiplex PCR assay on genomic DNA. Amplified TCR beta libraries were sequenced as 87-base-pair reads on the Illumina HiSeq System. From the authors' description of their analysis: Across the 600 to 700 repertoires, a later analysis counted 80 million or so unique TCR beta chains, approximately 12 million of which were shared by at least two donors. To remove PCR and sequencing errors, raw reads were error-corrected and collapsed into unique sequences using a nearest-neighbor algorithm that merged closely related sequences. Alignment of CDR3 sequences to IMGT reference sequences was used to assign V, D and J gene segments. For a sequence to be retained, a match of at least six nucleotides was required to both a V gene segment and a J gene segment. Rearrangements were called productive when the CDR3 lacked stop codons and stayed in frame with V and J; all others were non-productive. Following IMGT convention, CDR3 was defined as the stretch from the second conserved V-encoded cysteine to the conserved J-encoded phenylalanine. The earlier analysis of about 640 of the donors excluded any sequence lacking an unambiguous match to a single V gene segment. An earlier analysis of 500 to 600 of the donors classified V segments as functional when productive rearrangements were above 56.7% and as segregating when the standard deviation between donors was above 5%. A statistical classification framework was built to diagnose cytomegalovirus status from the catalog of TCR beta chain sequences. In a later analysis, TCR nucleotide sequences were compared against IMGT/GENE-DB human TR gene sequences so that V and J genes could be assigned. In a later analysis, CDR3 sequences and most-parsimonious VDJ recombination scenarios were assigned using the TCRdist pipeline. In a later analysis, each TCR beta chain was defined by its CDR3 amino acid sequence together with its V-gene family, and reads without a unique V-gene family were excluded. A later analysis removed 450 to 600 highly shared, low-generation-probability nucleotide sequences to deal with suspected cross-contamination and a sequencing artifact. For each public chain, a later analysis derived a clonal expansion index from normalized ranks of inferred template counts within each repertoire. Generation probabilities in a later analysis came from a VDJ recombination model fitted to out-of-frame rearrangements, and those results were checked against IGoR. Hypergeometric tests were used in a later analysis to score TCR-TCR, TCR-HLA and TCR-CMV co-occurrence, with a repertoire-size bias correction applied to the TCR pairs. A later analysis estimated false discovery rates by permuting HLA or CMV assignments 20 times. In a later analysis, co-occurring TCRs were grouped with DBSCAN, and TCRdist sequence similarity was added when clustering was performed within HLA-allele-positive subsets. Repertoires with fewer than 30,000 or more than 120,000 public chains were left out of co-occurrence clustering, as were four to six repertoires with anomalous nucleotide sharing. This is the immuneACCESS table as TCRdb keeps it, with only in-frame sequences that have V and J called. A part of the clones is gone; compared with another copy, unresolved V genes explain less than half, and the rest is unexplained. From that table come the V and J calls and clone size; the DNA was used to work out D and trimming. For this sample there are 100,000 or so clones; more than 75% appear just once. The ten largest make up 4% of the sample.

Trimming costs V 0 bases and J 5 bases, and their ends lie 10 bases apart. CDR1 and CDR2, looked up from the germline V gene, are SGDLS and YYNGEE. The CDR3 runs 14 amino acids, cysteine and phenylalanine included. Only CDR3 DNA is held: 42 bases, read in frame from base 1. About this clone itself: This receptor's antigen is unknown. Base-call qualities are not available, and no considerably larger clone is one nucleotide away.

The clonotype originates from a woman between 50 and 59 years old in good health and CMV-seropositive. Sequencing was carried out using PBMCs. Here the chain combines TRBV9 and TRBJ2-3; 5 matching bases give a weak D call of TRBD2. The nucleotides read TGTGCCAGCAGCGTAGGCTCGAGGGAAGATACGCAGTATTTT. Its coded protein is CASSVGSREDTQYF.